This paragraph reports one TCR beta chain. Original data processing: Nucleated cell counts were estimated from reference gene primer amplification. The method was immunoSEQ multiplex PCR; TCRdb's version includes in-frame clones alone and lacks a portion of them. The DNA was the basis for D and trimming; V, J and clone size are from that table. The repertoire consists of under 350,000 clones, with approximately 86% occurring once and the leading ten covering roughly 1.3%. Per the germline V gene, CDR1 is SGHAT and CDR2 is FQNNGV. V lost 1 base and J 6 bases, leaving 6 bases between the germline ends. This CDR3 spans 13 amino acids. This sample is drawn from a study of blood T cell repertoires in COVID-19. Study-wide background: Italy, Spain and the United States were the sources of the convalescent and acute COVID-19 samples. T cells, B-cell-depleted T cells, or PBMCs provided the cDNA or gDNA that served as material.

The sequenced sample consisted of peripheral blood. The chain joins TRBV11-2 to TRBJ2-2; D possibly corresponds to TRBD2 (5 bases). This TCR came from a man in his 70s with acute or convalescent COVID-19. CDR3 DNA: TGTGCCAGCAGCTTAGTAGCGTCCGGGGAGCTGTTTTTT. Translated, it gives CASSLVASGELFF.